What follows describes a single T cell receptor (beta chain). Repertoires were generated with immunoSEQ multiplex PCR, while TCRdb's copy carries only in-frame clones and drops some. The data show 300,000 to 400,000 clones, around 90% seen once. The entry originates in a study of blood T cell repertoires in COVID-19. Germline assignment: CDR1 WNHNN and CDR2 SYGVQD (reference sequence). The CDR3 is 15 amino acids. Trimming cost V 4 bases and J 5 bases; bases outside gene matches: 6. Enrolled through a virtual design, the participants were between about 18 and 89 years of age and came from about two dozen US areas. Cohort 3 donors were reported recovered after two negative PCRs, clearance, or symptom resolution.

The chain employs TRBV10-1 and TRBJ2-3, with TRBD1 identical over 10 bases. The sequencing input was PBMCs or T cells enriched from blood (not recorded which). This clonotype originated in a woman younger than 35 who had recovered from COVID-19. The CDR3 bases are TGCGCCAGCAGTGCCGGACAGGGGGAAGTAGATACGCAGTATTTT. Protein sequence: CASSAGQGEVDTQYF.